A single sample is the source of the 2 T cell receptor beta chains below, sequenced in a study of blood T cell repertoires in COVID-19. Only in-frame clones appear in the TCRdb table, and some are missing; sequencing was by immunoSEQ multiplex PCR. The sample includes 95,000 to 100,000 clones, around 85% seen only once; the top ten take 1.5% to 2%. The sequencing sample was made of peripheral blood. Every receptor here comes from a woman aged 70-85 years with active or convalescent COVID-19.

The DNA of the CDR3 is TGTGCCAGCAGCCTGGGGAGAAACACTGAAGCTTTCTTT. It encodes CASSLGRNTEAFF. V is TRBV7-2 and J is TRBJ1-1; no definite D call. The CDR3 extends over 13 amino acids. The germline V gene has CDR1 SGHTA and CDR2 FQGNSA. Trimming pared 5 bases from V and 2 bases from J, leaving 9 bases between. Looking up the rest from reference TRBV7-2 and TRBJ1-1 gives the full variable domain: GAGVSQSPSNKVTEKGKDVELRCDPISGHTALYWYRQSLGQGLEFLIYFQGNSAPDKSGLPSDRFSAERTGGSVSTLTIQRTQQEDSAVYLCASSLGRNTEAFFGQGTRLTVV.

V is TRBV5-1 and J is TRBJ1-2, with D possibly matching TRBD1 (6 bases). CDR1 is SGHRS and CDR2 is YFSETQ in the germline V gene. This CDR3 has 14 amino acids. Trimming stripped 4 bases from V and 0 bases from J, with 10 bases between. CDR3 bases: TGCGCCAGCAGCCTAGGGACAACTAACTATGGCTACACCTTC. Its translation is CASSLGTTNYGYTF.